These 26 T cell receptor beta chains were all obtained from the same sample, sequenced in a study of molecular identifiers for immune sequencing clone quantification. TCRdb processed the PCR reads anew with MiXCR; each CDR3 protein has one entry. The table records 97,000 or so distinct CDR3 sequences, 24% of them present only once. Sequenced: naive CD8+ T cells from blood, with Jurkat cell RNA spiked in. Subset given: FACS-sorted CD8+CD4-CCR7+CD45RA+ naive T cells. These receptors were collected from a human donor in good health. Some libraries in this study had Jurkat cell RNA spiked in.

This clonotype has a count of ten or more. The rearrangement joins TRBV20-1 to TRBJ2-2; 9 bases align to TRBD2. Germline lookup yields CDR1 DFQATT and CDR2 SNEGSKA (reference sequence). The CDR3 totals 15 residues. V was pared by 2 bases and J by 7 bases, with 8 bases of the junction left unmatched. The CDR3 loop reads CSARSSGELGGELFF. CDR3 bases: TGCAGTGCTAGATCTAGCGGGGAGTTGGGCGGGGAGCTGTTTTTT.

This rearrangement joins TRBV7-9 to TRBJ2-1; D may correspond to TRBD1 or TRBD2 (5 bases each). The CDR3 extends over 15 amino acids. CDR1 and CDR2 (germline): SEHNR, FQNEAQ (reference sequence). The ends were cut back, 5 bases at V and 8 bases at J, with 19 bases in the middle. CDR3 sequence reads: CASSPRQQEGDEQFF. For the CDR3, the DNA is TGTGCCAGCAGCCCTCGACAGCAAGAGGGCGATGAGCAGTTCTTC.

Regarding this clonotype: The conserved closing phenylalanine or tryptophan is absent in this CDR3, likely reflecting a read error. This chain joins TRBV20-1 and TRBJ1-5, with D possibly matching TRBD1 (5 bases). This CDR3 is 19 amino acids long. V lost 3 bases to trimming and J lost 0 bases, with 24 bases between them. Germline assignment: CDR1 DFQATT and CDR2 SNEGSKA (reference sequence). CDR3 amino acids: CSARDPGAHGHYSNQPQHL. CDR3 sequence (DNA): TGCAGTGCTAGGGACCCCGGGGCGCACGGGCATTATAGCAATCAGCCCCAGCATTTG.

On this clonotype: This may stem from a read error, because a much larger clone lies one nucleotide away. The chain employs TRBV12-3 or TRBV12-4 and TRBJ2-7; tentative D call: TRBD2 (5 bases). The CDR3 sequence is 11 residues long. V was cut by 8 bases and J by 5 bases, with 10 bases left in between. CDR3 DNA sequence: TGTGCCAGCGGAGGAACCCACGAGCAGTACTTC. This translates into CASGGTHEQYF.

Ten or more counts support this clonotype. The CDR3 coding sequence is TGTGCCAGCAGCTTACTCGGACTAGCCAATGAGCAGTTCTTC. Amino acids: CASSLLGLANEQFF. V usage is TRBV11-2 and J usage is TRBJ2-1, with 8 bases identical to TRBD2. Germline trimming cut 2 bases from V and 6 bases from J; bases unmatched to any gene: 3. This CDR3 is 14 amino acids long. Germline-derived CDR1 and CDR2 are SGHAT and FQNNGV.

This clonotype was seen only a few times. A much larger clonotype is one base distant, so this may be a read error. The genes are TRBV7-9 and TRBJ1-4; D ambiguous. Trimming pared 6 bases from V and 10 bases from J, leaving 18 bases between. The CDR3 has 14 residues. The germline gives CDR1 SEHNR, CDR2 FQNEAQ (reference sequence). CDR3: CASSPTAGWGKLFF. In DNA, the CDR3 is TGTGCCAGCAGTCCTACAGCGGGCTGGGGAAAACTGTTTTTT.

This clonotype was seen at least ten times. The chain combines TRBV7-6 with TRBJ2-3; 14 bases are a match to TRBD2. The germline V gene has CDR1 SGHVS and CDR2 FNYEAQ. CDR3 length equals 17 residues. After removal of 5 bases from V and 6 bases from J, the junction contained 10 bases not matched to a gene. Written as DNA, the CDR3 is TGTGCCAGCAGCCTAAAGGGACTAGCGGGAGCGTTGGATACGCAGTATTTT. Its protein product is CASSLKGLAGALDTQYF.

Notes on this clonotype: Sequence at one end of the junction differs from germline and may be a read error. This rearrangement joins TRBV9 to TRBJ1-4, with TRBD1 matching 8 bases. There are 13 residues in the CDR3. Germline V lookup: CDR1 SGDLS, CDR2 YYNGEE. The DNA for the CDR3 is TGTGCCAGCAGCGGACAGGGGAACGAAAAACTGTGTTTT. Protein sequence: CASSGQGNEKLCF.

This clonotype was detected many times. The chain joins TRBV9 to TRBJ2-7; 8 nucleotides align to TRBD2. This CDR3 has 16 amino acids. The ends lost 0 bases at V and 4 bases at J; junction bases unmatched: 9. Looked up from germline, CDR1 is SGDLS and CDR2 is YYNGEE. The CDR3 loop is CASSVGAAGAGYEQYF. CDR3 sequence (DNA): TGTGCCAGCAGCGTAGGAGCAGCGGGAGCTGGATACGAGCAGTACTTC.

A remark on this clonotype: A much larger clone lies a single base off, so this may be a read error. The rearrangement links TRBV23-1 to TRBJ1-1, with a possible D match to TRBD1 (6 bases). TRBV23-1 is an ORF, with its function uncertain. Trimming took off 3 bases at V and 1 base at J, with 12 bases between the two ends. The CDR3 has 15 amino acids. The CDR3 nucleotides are TGCGCCAGCAGTCAGCCACTAGGGGGGAACACTGAAGCTTTCTTT. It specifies CASSQPLGGNTEAFF.

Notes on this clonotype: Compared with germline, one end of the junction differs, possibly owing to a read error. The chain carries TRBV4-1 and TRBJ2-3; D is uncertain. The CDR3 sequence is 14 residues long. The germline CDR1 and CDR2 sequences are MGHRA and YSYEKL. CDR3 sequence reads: CASSPGPSTDTLYF. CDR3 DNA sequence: TGCGCCAGCAGTCCCGGGCCCAGCACAGATACGCTGTATTTT.

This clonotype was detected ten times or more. CDR3 sequence: CASSYFRADTQYF. The CDR3, as DNA: TGTGCCAGCAGTTACTTCCGGGCAGATACGCAGTATTTT. This rearrangement joins TRBV6-6 to TRBJ2-3; D gene unclear. Germline V lookup: CDR1 MNHNY, CDR2 SVGAGI (reference sequence). Trimming stripped 1 base from V and 4 bases from J, with 6 bases between. The CDR3 sequence is 13 residues long.

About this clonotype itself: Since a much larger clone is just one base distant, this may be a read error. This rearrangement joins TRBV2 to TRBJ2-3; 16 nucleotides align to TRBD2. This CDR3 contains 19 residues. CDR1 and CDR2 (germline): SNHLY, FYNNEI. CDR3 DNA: TGTGCCAGCAGTGCTGGGACTAGCGGGGGGGCCGGCTTCACAGATATGCAGTATTTT. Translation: CASSAGTSGGAGFTDMQYF.

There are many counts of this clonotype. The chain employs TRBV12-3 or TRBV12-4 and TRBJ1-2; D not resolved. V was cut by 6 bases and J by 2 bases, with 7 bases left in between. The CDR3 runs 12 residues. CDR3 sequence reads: CASSPGNYGYTF. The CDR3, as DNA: TGTGCCAGCAGCCCAGGAAACTATGGCTACACCTTC.

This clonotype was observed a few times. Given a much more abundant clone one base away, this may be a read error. The CDR3 here is CASSHSGRDQPQHF. CDR3 DNA: TGTGCCAGCAGTCACTCGGGGCGGGATCAGCCCCAGCATTTT. The rearrangement joins TRBV6-5 to TRBJ1-5; a weak D match, TRBD1 (5 bases). The CDR3 extends over 14 amino acids. From germline, CDR1 is MNHEY and CDR2 SVGAGI.

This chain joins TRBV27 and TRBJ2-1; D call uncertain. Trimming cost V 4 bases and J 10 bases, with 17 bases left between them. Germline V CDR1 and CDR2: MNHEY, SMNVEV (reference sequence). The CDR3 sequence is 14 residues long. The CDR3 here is CASSSNPDFREQFF. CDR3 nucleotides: TGTGCCAGCAGTTCGAATCCCGACTTTCGGGAGCAGTTCTTC.

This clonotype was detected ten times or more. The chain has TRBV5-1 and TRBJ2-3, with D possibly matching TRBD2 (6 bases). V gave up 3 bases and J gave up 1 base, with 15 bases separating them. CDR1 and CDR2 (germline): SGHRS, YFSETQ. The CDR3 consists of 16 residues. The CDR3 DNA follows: TGCGCCAGCAGCTCCGTTGGGGGGTCTGGCACAGATACGCAGTATTTT. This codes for CASSSVGGSGTDTQYF.

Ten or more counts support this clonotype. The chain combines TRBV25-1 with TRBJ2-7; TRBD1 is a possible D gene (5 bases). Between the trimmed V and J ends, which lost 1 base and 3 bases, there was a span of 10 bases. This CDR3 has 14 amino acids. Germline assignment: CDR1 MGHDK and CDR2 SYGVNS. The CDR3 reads CASSELETDYEQYF. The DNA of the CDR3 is TGTGCCAGCAGTGAATTAGAGACAGACTACGAGCAGTACTTC.

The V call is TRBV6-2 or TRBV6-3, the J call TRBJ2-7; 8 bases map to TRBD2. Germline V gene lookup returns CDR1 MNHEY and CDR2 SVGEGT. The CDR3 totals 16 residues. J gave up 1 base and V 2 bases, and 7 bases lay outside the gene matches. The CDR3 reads CASSYAGTSLSYEQYF. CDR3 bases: TGTGCCAGCAGTTACGCCGGGACTAGTCTGTCCTACGAGCAGTACTTC.

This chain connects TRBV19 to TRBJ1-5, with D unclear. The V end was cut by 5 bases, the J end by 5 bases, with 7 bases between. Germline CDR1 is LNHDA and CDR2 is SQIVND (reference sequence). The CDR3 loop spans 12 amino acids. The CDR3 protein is CASSWEDQPQHF. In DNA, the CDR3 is TGTGCCAGTAGTTGGGAGGATCAGCCCCAGCATTTT.

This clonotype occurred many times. DNA of the CDR3: TGTGCCAGCAGCCAAGGGACACCAGGAAACACCATATATTTT. Protein sequence: CASSQGTPGNTIYF. This chain joins TRBV3-1 and TRBJ1-3, with D possibly TRBD1 on 5 matching bases. The germline V gene has CDR1 LGHDT and CDR2 YNNKEL (reference sequence). The CDR3 sequence is 14 residues long. The germline V and J ends were trimmed by 1 base and 4 bases, with 8 bases remaining between them. The full variable domain, with the rest looked up from reference TRBV3-1 and TRBJ1-3, is DTAVSQTPKYLVTQMGNDKSIKCEQNLGHDTMYWYKQDSKKFLKIMFSYNNKELIINETVPNRFSPKSPDKAHLNLHINSLELGDSAVYFCASSQGTPGNTIYFGEGSWLTVV.

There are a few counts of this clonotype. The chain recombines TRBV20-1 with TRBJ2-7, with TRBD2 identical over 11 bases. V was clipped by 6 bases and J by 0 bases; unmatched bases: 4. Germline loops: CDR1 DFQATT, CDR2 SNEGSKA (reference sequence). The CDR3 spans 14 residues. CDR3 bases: TGCAGTGCCTTGGGACTAGCGGCCTCCTACGAGCAGTACTTC. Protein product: CSALGLAASYEQYF.

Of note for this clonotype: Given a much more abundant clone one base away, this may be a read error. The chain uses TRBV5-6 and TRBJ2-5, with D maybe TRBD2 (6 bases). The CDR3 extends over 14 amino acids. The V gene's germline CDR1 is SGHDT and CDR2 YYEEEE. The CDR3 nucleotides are TGTACCAGCAGCTATTACCGGGAGCAAGAGACCCAGTACTTC. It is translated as CTSSYYREQETQYF.

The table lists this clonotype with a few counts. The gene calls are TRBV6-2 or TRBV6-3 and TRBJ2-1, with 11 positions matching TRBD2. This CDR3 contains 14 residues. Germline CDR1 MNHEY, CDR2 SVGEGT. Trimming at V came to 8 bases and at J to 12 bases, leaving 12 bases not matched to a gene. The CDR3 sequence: CASGGLADNDVQFF. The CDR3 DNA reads TGTGCCAGCGGGGGACTAGCGGACAATGATGTGCAGTTCTTC.

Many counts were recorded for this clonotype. The CDR3 DNA is TGTGCCAGCAGTCCTACAGGGCCGTCGACTCAAGGAAACACCATATATTTT. Translation: CASSPTGPSTQGNTIYF. The V call is TRBV27, the J call TRBJ1-3, with D perhaps matching TRBD1 (6 bases). The CDR3 has 17 amino acids. Germline V lookup: CDR1 MNHEY, CDR2 SMNVEV (reference sequence). Trimming cost V 5 bases and J 4 bases, with 21 bases left between them.

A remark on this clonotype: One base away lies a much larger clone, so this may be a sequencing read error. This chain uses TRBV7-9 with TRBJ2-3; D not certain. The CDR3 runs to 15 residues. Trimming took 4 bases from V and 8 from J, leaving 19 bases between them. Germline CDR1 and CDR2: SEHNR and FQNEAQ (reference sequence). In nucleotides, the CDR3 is TGTGCCAGCAGCTCAAACCCGGCCCAACACACTACGCAGTATTTT. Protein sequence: CASSSNPAQHTTQYF. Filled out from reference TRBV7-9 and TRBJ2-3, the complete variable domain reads DTGVSQNPRHKITKRGQNVTFRCDPISEHNRLYWYRQTLGQGPEFLTYFQNEAQLEKSRLLSDRFSAERPKGSFSTLEIQRTEQGDSAMYLCASSSNPAQHTTQYFGPGTRLTVL.